The T cell receptor (beta chain) under discussion was sequenced for a study of T cell repertoires in cytomegalovirus infection. Study context: CMV infection plus the matching HLA type was flagged by public TCR beta signatures.

J was trimmed by 0 bases and V by 3 bases; bases with no gene match: 1. The V gene's germline CDR1 is SEHNR and CDR2 FQNEAQ (reference sequence). The CDR3 extends over 14 amino acids. TCRdb passed the reads through MiXCR, listing each CDR3 protein once. Counted here are a few hundred thousand distinct CDR3 sequences, 20% to 25% occurring once; the ten biggest clones make up over 15%. Study-wide results and limits: Dominating the ex vivo response were HLA-C-restricted CMV-specific TCR beta clonotypes. Identification of carriers of CMV plus the relevant HLA was performed using cumulative public TCR beta family frequency.

A few counts support this clonotype. Its antigen is not known. The clonotype comes from a human donor in good health (CMV status not recorded). Some clones in this sample may be carry-over from other donors' samples. The chain couples TRBV7-9 to TRBJ2-7, with 8 bases lining up with TRBD2. The sample consisted of CD8+ T cells from PBMCs. CDR3 in DNA: TGTGCCAGCAGCTTGGGACTAGTCTCCTACGAGCAGTACTTC. This codes for CASSLGLVSYEQYF.